Below, 24 T cell receptor beta chains from the same sample are listed, as sequenced in a study of radiation and T cells in renal cell carcinoma. Treatment meaning: treatment-naive control, cytoreductive nephrectomy. Assay used: immunoSEQ multiplex PCR; TCRdb lists only in-frame clones, some missing. The repertoire holds around 8,400 clones, with roughly 68% as singletons. Source: tumor tissue, taken from a patient whose treatment was nephrectomy without radiotherapy. The receptors shown here come from a man aged 55 to 70 with renal cell carcinoma.

The rearrangement uses TRBV29-1 and TRBJ2-3, with 7 bases lining up with TRBD1. The CDR3 is made up of 14 amino acids. The ends lost 7 bases at V and 3 bases at J; junction bases unmatched: 10. CDR1 SQVTM and CDR2 ANQGSEA come from the germline V gene. The CDR3 coding sequence is TGCAGCGCTAGCCGGGACAGAAGGACAGATACGCAGTATTTT. It codes for CSASRDRRTDTQYF.

This clone has only a few counts. The V call is TRBV7-3, the J call TRBJ2-7; no reliable D call. Germline CDR1 and CDR2: SGHTA and FQGTGA. V lost 5 bases and J lost 5, with 13 bases in between. This CDR3 region has 13 residues. CDR3 coding DNA: TGTGCCAGCAGCCCCCCTTGGCAGAACGAGCAGTACTTC. It yields the protein CASSPPWQNEQYF.

This clone was detected a few times. The rearrangement joins TRBV10-3 to TRBJ2-1, with D possibly matching TRBD2 (6 bases). Germline CDR1 is ENHRY and CDR2 is SYGVKD. The V gene lost 10 bases and the J gene lost 6 bases, with 19 bases spanning the gap. The CDR3 covers 14 residues. The CDR3 loop is CATWWGGETNEQFF. CDR3 nucleotide sequence: TGTGCCACCTGGTGGGGCGGGGAGACCAATGAGCAGTTCTTC.

This clone showed up just once. The rearrangement links TRBV7-2 to TRBJ2-5, with D hard to call. CDR3 length equals 13 residues. CDR1 SGHTA and CDR2 FQGNSA come from the germline V gene. The germline V and J ends were trimmed by 1 base and 4 bases, with 7 bases remaining between them. The CDR3, as DNA: TGTGCCAGCAGCTTAGGAGGTGGAGAGACCCAGTACTTC. This encodes CASSLGGGETQYF.

CDR3 sequence reads: CATSRDYIGQGLETQYF. The DNA for the CDR3 is TGTGCCACCAGCAGAGATTACATAGGACAGGGGTTGGAGACCCAGTACTTC. The rearrangement uses TRBV15 and TRBJ2-5; 9 nucleotides line up with TRBD1. The V and J ends lost 0 bases and 5 bases, in that order; junction bases with no gene match: 10. CDR3 length: 17 residues. From germline, CDR1 is LNHNV and CDR2 YYDKDF (reference sequence).

Only a few counts were recorded for this clone. A read error may account for a junction end that differs from germline. This chain uses TRBV7-7 with TRBJ1-1; D not resolved. This CDR3 has 13 amino acids. The germline gives CDR1 SSHAT, CDR2 FNYEAQ (reference sequence). CDR3 DNA: TGTGCTAGCAGCTCGGACGTGAACACTGAAGCTTTCTTT. Translating gives CASSSDVNTEAFF.

The rearrangement joins TRBV6-1 to TRBJ1-3, with TRBD1 as a possible D gene (6 bases). The CDR3 sequence is 13 residues long. The V end was cut by 6 bases, the J end by 7 bases, with 13 bases between. Germline lookup yields CDR1 MNHNS and CDR2 SASEGT. CDR3 sequence (DNA): TGTGCCAGCAGGAGCGGGGGGCGGAACACCATATATTTT. This sequence encodes CASRSGGRNTIYF.

The chain's CDR3 is CASSLRTGDEKLFF. The CDR3 coding sequence is TGCGCCAGCAGCTTGCGGACAGGGGATGAAAAACTGTTTTTT. This sequence joins TRBV5-1 and TRBJ1-4, with 9 positions matching TRBD1. V shed 1 base and J 6 bases; nucleotides not matched to a gene: 1. Germline-derived CDR1 and CDR2 are SGHRS and YFSETQ. The CDR3 runs 14 residues.

This chain connects TRBV19 to TRBJ1-1; 11 bases are shared with TRBD1. Germline CDR1 LNHDA, CDR2 SQIVND (reference sequence). The junction had 9 bases not matched to a gene; V was cut back by 4 bases and J by 2 bases. The CDR3 runs to 17 residues. This chain's CDR3 is CASSSVAGQGGNTEAFF. The CDR3 bases are TGTGCCAGTAGTAGCGTAGCGGGACAGGGGGGAAACACTGAAGCTTTCTTT.

CDR3 bases: TGTGCCAGCAGCTTGAATTTAGAAGGCCCCACGGCCCAGTACTTC. Its translation is CASSLNLEGPTAQYF. The chain carries TRBV5-6 and TRBJ2-5; D gene unclear. The ends were cut back, 1 base at V and 9 bases at J, with 19 bases in the middle. The CDR3 spans 15 residues. Germline V gives CDR1 SGHDT, CDR2 YYEEEE.

The chain combines TRBV19 with TRBJ2-1; 13 nucleotides match TRBD2. Germline V lookup: CDR1 LNHDA, CDR2 SQIVND (reference sequence). Trimming at V came to 8 bases and at J to 9 bases, leaving 7 bases not matched to a gene. The CDR3 has 14 amino acids. Written as DNA, the CDR3 is TGTGCCAGTCGGACTAGCGGGAGACGGCTTGAGCAGTTCTTC. Protein: CASRTSGRRLEQFF.

V gene TRBV18 combines with J gene TRBJ1-2, with 9 positions matching TRBD1. V trimming: 3 bases; J trimming: 8 bases; junction bases outside the gene matches: 4. Germline V gives CDR1 KGHSH, CDR2 LQKENI. The CDR3 has 13 residues. The CDR3 sequence is CASSPGQGMGYTF. CDR3 DNA: TGTGCCAGCTCACCCGGACAGGGGATGGGCTACACCTTC.

V usage is TRBV19 and J usage is TRBJ2-3, with D perhaps assigned TRBD1 or TRBD2 (5 bases each). CDR1 is LNHDA, CDR2 SQIVND, per germline (reference sequence). The CDR3 is 13 amino acids. V lost 7 bases and J lost 1, with 9 bases in between. CDR3 sequence: CASTRDRTDTQYF. The DNA for the CDR3 is TGTGCCAGTACCAGGGACCGCACAGATACGCAGTATTTT.

The chain uses TRBV5-6 and TRBJ2-6; no firm D call. The CDR3 has 14 residues. V lost 4 bases to trimming and J lost 4 bases, with 9 bases between them. Germline lookup yields CDR1 SGHDT and CDR2 YYEEEE. CDR3 in DNA: TGTGCCAGCAGCCTCGTGGGAGGGGCCAACGTCCTGACTTTC. Translating it yields CASSLVGGANVLTF.

The chain uses TRBV6-5 and TRBJ2-7, with D perhaps TRBD2 (5 bases). Germline CDR1 MNHEY, CDR2 SVGAGI. V was cut by 0 bases and J by 2 bases, with 14 bases left in between. The CDR3 loop spans 16 amino acids. The DNA for the CDR3 is TGTGCCAGCAGTTACTCCGACCCCGCTAGCACCTACGAGCAGTACTTC. It specifies CASSYSDPASTYEQYF.

The chain joins TRBV5-6 to TRBJ1-5; D unclear. This CDR3 is built from 15 residues. CDR1 and CDR2 from the germline V gene are SGHDT and YYEEEE. V was pared by 1 base and J by 0 bases, with 8 bases between. CDR3 coding DNA: TGTGCCAGCAGCTTGTGGCTGATTAGCAATCAGCCCCAGCATTTT. Its protein product is CASSLWLISNQPQHF.

This clone is categorized as large. V gene TRBV19 combines with J gene TRBJ1-1; D perhaps matches TRBD1 (5 bases). The CDR3 totals 12 residues. Germline assignment: CDR1 LNHDA and CDR2 SQIVND (reference sequence). Trimming removed 8 bases from V and 7 bases from J, with 14 bases in between. The CDR3 sequence: CASALGQGEAFF. Here the CDR3 DNA reads TGTGCCAGTGCCCTCGGGCAGGGTGAAGCTTTCTTT.

The CDR3 spells CASSQDGGEAFF. DNA for the CDR3: TGCGCCAGCAGCCAAGATGGCGGTGAAGCTTTCTTT. The chain couples TRBV4-3 to TRBJ1-1; D is undetermined. Germline CDR1 and CDR2: LGHNA and YSLEER. The CDR3 is 12 amino acids. The germline V and J ends were trimmed by 0 bases and 7 bases, with 6 bases remaining between them.

The V and J genes are TRBV5-1 and TRBJ1-6; D is possibly TRBD1 (5 bases). V lost 4 bases and J lost 9, with 14 bases in between. The germline CDR1 and CDR2 sequences are SGHRS and YFSETQ. The length of the CDR3 is 14 residues. The CDR3 reads CASSLLLGPSPLHF. The CDR3 nucleotides read TGCGCCAGCAGCCTACTTTTGGGACCTTCACCCCTCCACTTT.

V gene TRBV15 combines with J gene TRBJ2-1, with 8 bases aligning to TRBD2. This CDR3 is built from 16 residues. Germline V CDR1 and CDR2: LNHNV, YYDKDF (reference sequence). V lost 0 bases and J lost 1; bases outside the gene matches: 2. CDR3 coding DNA: TGTGCCACCAGCAGAGAACTAGCGGCATCCTACAATGAGCAGTTCTTC. Amino acids: CATSRELAASYNEQFF. Looking up the rest from reference TRBV15 and TRBJ2-1 gives the full variable domain: DAMVIQNPRYQVTQFGKPVTLSCSQTLNHNVMYWYQQKSSQAPKLLFHYYDKDFNNEADTPDNFQSRRPNTSFCFLDIRSPGLGDTAMYLCATSRELAASYNEQFFGPGTRLTVL.

The gene calls are TRBV7-9 and TRBJ2-7; 7 bases are a match to TRBD1. The germline V gene has CDR1 SEHNR and CDR2 FQNEAQ (reference sequence). The CDR3 runs to 14 residues. Losses at the gene ends were 4 bases for V and 4 bases for J; bases not matched to a gene: 7. CDR3 in amino acids: CASSSETGIYEQYF. In DNA, the CDR3 is TGTGCCAGCAGCTCCGAGACAGGGATTTACGAGCAGTACTTC.

The CDR3 protein is CASSPEDSTGNTIYF. The CDR3, as DNA: TGTGCCAGCAGCCCAGAGGACTCAACTGGAAACACCATATATTTT. The rearrangement uses TRBV5-4 and TRBJ1-3; D gene uncertain. V dropped 4 bases and J dropped 2 bases, with 13 bases sitting between them. Germline V gene sequence: CDR1 SGHNT, CDR2 YYREEE (reference sequence). The CDR3 runs 15 residues.

This chain links TRBV12-5 with TRBJ2-7; D is unresolved. Looked up from germline, CDR1 is LGHNT and CDR2 is FRNRAP. The CDR3 totals 14 residues. Trimming left V 1 base short and J 1 base short, with 8 bases between. Here the CDR3 DNA reads TGTGCTAGTGGTTTGGAGTTGGGTTCCTACGAGCAGTACTTC. Translating it yields CASGLELGSYEQYF.

V is TRBV4-1 and J is TRBJ2-5, with 15 bases lining up with TRBD2. After removal of 3 bases from V and 0 bases from J, the junction contained 8 bases not matched to a gene. Germline V gene lookup returns CDR1 MGHRA and CDR2 YSYEKL. The CDR3 contains 19 residues. This CDR3 is CASSHPGLAGGPYQETQYF. The CDR3 bases are TGCGCCAGCAGCCACCCGGGACTAGCGGGAGGACCTTACCAAGAGACCCAGTACTTC.